This is a list of T cell receptor beta chains from one sample in a study of blood T cells in healthy people across ages. TCRdb itself ran the 5' RACE reads through MiXCR, one entry per CDR3 protein. The repertoire holds approximately 810,000 distinct CDR3 sequences, 29% seen once, with approximately 15% in the top ten. The sample consisted of blood. All receptors derive from a woman at least 80 years old in good health. Both conserved end residues are part of each CDR3. Each record gives: D gene, V gene, J gene, clone size, CDR3 DNA, CDR3 protein. D genes are given only for firm matches. The size field is filled for only some rows; it gives once, few, many or a size class.

TRBD1,TRBV5-1,TRBJ2-3,many,TGCGCCAGCAGCTTGGTTACAGGGGGCGTTGGAGATACGCAGTATTTT,CASSLVTGGVGDTQYF
NA,TRBV20-1,TRBJ2-1,NA,TGCAGTGCTGACCCCCCGGGGCGGGGTGAGCAGTTCTTC,CSADPPGRGEQFF
TRBD2,TRBV2,TRBJ2-5,many,TGTGCCAGCTGGGGACTAGCGGGGGGGCACCAAGAGACCCAGTACTTC,CASWGLAGGHQETQYF
TRBD1,TRBV7-2,TRBJ2-7,many,TGTGCCAGCAGCTTCGGGACAGGCGGTTACGAGCAGTACTTC,CASSFGTGGYEQYF
NA,TRBV18,TRBJ1-1,many,TGTGCCAGCAGCCCCGGGCTGAACACTGAAGCTTTCTTT,CASSPGLNTEAFF
TRBD1,TRBV5-1,TRBJ2-5,many,TGCGCCAGCAGCTTGGATCGACAGGGTTTGGAGACCCAGTACTTC,CASSLDRQGLETQYF
TRBD1,TRBV5-1,TRBJ1-1,few,TGCGCCAGCACCTTCGGGACAGGGATCGACACTGAAGCTTTCTTT,CASTFGTGIDTEAFF
NA,TRBV7-2,TRBJ1-5,many,TGTGCCAGCAGCTTGACAGGCCGTAGCAATCAGCCCCAGCATTTT,CASSLTGRSNQPQHF
TRBD1,TRBV6-6,TRBJ2-2,NA,TGTGCCAGCAGTTACACGGGACAGGGGGACACCGGGGAGCTGTTTTTT,CASSYTGQGDTGELFF
TRBD1,TRBV5-1,TRBJ2-7,many,TGCGCCAGCAGCCCCCGGGACAGTCTCTCCTACGAGCAGTACTTC,CASSPRDSLSYEQYF
NA,TRBV12-3/TRBV12-4,TRBJ1-2,NA,TGTGCCAGCACTTCAACTTGGGGACCCGGTAACTATGGCTACACCTTC,CASTSTWGPGNYGYTF
NA,TRBV14,TRBJ2-1,NA,TGTGCCAGCAGCCAAGGGGTGGCGGTTGTGGTCGCCAATGAGCAGTTCTTC,CASSQGVAVVVANEQFF
NA,TRBV20-1,TRBJ2-4,NA,TGCAGTGCTAGAGATCTACTAGCCAAAAACATTCAGTACTTC,CSARDLLAKNIQYF
NA,TRBV10-3,TRBJ2-3,many,TGTGCCATCAGTGAGGGGGGAAGTCGCACAGATACGCAGTATTTT,CAISEGGSRTDTQYF
NA,TRBV12-3/TRBV12-4,TRBJ2-2,few,TGTGCCAGCAGTTTAGTGACAGGCCACACCGGGGAGCTGTTTTTT,CASSLVTGHTGELFF
NA,TRBV6-2/TRBV6-3,TRBJ1-2,many,TGTGCCAGCAGTGATAACAGGAGCCCACTCTATGGCTACACCTTC,CASSDNRSPLYGYTF
NA,TRBV5-1,TRBJ2-5,many,TGCGCCAGCAGCTTGGAAGGGGGGCGTGAGGAGACCCAGTACTTC,CASSLEGGREETQYF
NA,TRBV7-9,TRBJ2-7,many,TGTGCCAGCAGCTTAATCACTAGCCCAACCTACGAGCAGTACTTC,CASSLITSPTYEQYF
NA,TRBV6-1,TRBJ1-4,NA,TGTGCCAGCAGTGAAGCGGGGACATCCGGACGTGAAAAACTGTTTTTT,CASSEAGTSGREKLFF
NA,TRBV12-5,TRBJ2-1,NA,TGTGCTAGTGGCCCCCCCGGGGATGAGCAGTTCTTC,CASGPPGDEQFF
TRBD1,TRBV7-9,TRBJ2-4,NA,TGTGCCAGCAGCTTAGTAGGGACCGGGACAGGGGCACAAGGGAACATTCAGTACTTC,CASSLVGTGTGAQGNIQYF
TRBD2,TRBV6-2/TRBV6-3,TRBJ2-3,many,TGTGCCAGCAGTTTTCTAGCGGGGGGGCAGAGGGATACGCAGTATTTT,CASSFLAGGQRDTQYF
TRBD2,TRBV29-1,TRBJ2-3,many,TGCAGCGTTGAACCTAGCGGGGGGGCAGATACGCAGTATTTT,CSVEPSGGADTQYF
NA,TRBV7-2,TRBJ2-7,NA,TGTGCCAGCAGTTCTAACAGGGGAGGAAACAATGAGCAGTACTTC,CASSSNRGGNNEQYF
NA,TRBV29-1,TRBJ2-7,many,TGCAGCGTTGAAGAACTAGGGAGGGAGCAGTACTTC,CSVEELGREQYF
NA,TRBV6-1,TRBJ2-3,NA,TGTGCCAGCGGGGGGGCGGGGGCAGGGTCAGATACGCAGTATTTT,CASGGAGAGSDTQYF
TRBD1,TRBV29-1,TRBJ2-7,many,TGCAGCGTCGGGACAGGGGGTGAGCAGTACTTC,CSVGTGGEQYF
NA,TRBV20-1,TRBJ2-1,many,TGCAGTGCTAGAGAAGACTTTCTGAGCTCCTACAATGAGCAGTTCTTC,CSAREDFLSSYNEQFF
NA,TRBV2,TRBJ2-7,few,TGTGCCAGCAGTGGACGGCTAGCGATCTACGAGCAGTACTTC,CASSGRLAIYEQYF
NA,TRBV5-1,TRBJ2-6,many,TGCGCCAGCAGCTTGGATGGCGGATTCTCTGGGGCCAACGTCCTGACTTTC,CASSLDGGFSGANVLTF
NA,TRBV20-1,TRBJ2-5,many,TGCAGTGCCCCCCAAGAGACCCAGTACTTC,CSAPQETQYF
NA,TRBV25-1,TRBJ1-5,few,TGTGCCAGCAGTGAGGGAACGGTTAGCAATCAGCCCCAGCATTTT,CASSEGTVSNQPQHF
TRBD2,TRBV7-2,TRBJ2-5,many,TGTGCCAGCAGCTTAGGAGCGGGGGGGGTAGAGACCCAGTACTTC,CASSLGAGGVETQYF
TRBD1,TRBV20-1,TRBJ2-7,many,TGCAGTGCTAGATGGGGGACAGGGTCAAGCGAGCAGTACTTC,CSARWGTGSSEQYF
NA,TRBV7-2,TRBJ1-2,many,TGTGCCAGCAGCCCAACCTTCGGCTATGGCTACACCTTC,CASSPTFGYGYTF
TRBD2,TRBV12-3/TRBV12-4,TRBJ2-5,NA,TGTGCCAGCAGTTTCGGGCGGGGGACGAATGAGCAGTACTTC,CASSFGRGTNEQYF
TRBD1,TRBV29-1,TRBJ1-1,NA,TGCAGCGTTGAGCAGGGGGCACGGGCTTTCTTT,CSVEQGARAFF
TRBD1,TRBV18,TRBJ1-4,NA,TGTGCCAGCTCCCAACGCCGGGACAGGGGGCCGAGCGGAAAACGGTTTTTT,CASSQRRDRGPSGKRFF
NA,TRBV3-1,TRBJ2-5,many,TGTGCCAGCAGCCAGAATTCGGCAATTGGAGGGGGGACCCAGTACTTC,CASSQNSAIGGGTQYF
NA,TRBV7-9,TRBJ1-1,NA,TGTGCCAGCAGCCCGGTGGGGGCGTTGAACACTGAAGCTTTCTTT,CASSPVGALNTEAFF
NA,TRBV7-2,TRBJ1-6,once,TGTGCCAGCAGCTTACGAGTGGGTAGAAACCGCTCCTATAATTCACTCCTCCACTTT,CASSLRVGRNRSYNSLLHF
NA,TRBV6-2/TRBV6-3,TRBJ1-5,once,TGTGCCCTCTCACGGGGGTCAAAACAGCCCCAGCATTTT,CALSRGSKQPQHF
NA,TRBV7-9,TRBJ1-2,many,TGTGCCAGCAGCCGGGGACGGCCACCCGGGGAGGGCTACACCTTC,CASSRGRPPGEGYTF
TRBD2,TRBV11-2,TRBJ2-1,many,TGTGCCAGCAGCTCGGGACTAGGCAATGAGCAGTTCTTC,CASSSGLGNEQFF
TRBD2,TRBV18,TRBJ2-7,NA,TGTGCCAGCTCACCCGGCTCTGAGACTAGCGGGGAAGCCGTCGGGTCCTACAATGAGCAGTACTTC,CASSPGSETSGEAVGSYNEQYF
TRBD2,TRBV9,TRBJ2-1,many,TGTGCCAGCAGCCCCCGACTAGCGGGGAACAATGAGCAGTTCTTC,CASSPRLAGNNEQFF
NA,TRBV12-3/TRBV12-4,TRBJ1-5,many,TGTGCCAGCAGTTTAGGGGTGGAGCAGCCCCAGCATTTT,CASSLGVEQPQHF
TRBD2,TRBV5-1,TRBJ2-1,NA,TGCGCCAGCAGCTTACGAACTAGCGGGGGGGTGAATGAGCAGTTCTTC,CASSLRTSGGVNEQFF
NA,TRBV4-2,TRBJ2-5,few,TGTGCCAGCAGCCCTCGGGGGACCCCAGAGACCCAGTACTTC,CASSPRGTPETQYF
NA,TRBV7-2,TRBJ2-6,many,TGTGCCAGCAGCTTAGCCAGGGAGGCCAACGTCCTGACTTTC,CASSLAREANVLTF
NA,TRBV9,TRBJ2-7,NA,TGTGCCAGCAGCGTAGATTCTTATGGCAGCTCCTACGAGCAGTACTTC,CASSVDSYGSSYEQYF